The T cell receptor (beta chain) described here comes from a study of shared clonotypes between healthy human individuals. Each subset's genomic DNA was shared equally among a number of immunoSEQ plates. Sequenced by immunoSEQ multiplex PCR; TCRdb stores in-frame clones only, minus some. The table lists some 2,100,000 clones, approximately 94% of them singletons. The ends lost 7 bases at V and 1 base at J; junction bases unmatched: 7. This CDR3 spans 16 amino acids. CDR1 and CDR2 from the germline V gene are ENHRY and SYGVKD. Study-level results: Deeper or shallower sequencing was expected to change how clonotypes are shared among donors.

A word on this clone: What it binds is not known.

This sequence originates from a man between 18 and 35 years old in good health. J is TRBJ2-1 and V is TRBV10-3, with 10 positions matching TRBD2. The sequenced sample consisted of naive CD4+ T cells sorted from blood. Subset denoted: CD45RA+ positively selected. CDR3: CAITVAGGSSYNEQFF. CDR3 nucleotide sequence: TGTGCCATCACGGTAGCGGGGGGTTCTTCCTACAATGAGCAGTTCTTC.